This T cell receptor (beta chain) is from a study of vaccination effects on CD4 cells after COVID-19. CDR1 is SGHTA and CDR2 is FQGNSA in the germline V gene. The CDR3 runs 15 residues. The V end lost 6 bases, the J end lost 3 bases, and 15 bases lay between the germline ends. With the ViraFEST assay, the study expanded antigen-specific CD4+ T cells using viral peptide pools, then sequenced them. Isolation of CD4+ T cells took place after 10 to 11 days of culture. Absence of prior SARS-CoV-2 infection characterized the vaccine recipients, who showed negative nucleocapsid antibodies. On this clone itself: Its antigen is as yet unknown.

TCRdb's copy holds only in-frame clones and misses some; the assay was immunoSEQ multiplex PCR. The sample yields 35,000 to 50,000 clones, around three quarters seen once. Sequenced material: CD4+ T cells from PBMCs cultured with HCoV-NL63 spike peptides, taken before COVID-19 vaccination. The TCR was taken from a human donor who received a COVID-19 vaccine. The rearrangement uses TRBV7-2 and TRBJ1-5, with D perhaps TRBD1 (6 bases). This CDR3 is CASRDHGQLNQPQHF. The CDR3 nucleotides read TGTGCCAGCAGGGACCATGGACAGCTCAATCAGCCCCAGCATTTT.